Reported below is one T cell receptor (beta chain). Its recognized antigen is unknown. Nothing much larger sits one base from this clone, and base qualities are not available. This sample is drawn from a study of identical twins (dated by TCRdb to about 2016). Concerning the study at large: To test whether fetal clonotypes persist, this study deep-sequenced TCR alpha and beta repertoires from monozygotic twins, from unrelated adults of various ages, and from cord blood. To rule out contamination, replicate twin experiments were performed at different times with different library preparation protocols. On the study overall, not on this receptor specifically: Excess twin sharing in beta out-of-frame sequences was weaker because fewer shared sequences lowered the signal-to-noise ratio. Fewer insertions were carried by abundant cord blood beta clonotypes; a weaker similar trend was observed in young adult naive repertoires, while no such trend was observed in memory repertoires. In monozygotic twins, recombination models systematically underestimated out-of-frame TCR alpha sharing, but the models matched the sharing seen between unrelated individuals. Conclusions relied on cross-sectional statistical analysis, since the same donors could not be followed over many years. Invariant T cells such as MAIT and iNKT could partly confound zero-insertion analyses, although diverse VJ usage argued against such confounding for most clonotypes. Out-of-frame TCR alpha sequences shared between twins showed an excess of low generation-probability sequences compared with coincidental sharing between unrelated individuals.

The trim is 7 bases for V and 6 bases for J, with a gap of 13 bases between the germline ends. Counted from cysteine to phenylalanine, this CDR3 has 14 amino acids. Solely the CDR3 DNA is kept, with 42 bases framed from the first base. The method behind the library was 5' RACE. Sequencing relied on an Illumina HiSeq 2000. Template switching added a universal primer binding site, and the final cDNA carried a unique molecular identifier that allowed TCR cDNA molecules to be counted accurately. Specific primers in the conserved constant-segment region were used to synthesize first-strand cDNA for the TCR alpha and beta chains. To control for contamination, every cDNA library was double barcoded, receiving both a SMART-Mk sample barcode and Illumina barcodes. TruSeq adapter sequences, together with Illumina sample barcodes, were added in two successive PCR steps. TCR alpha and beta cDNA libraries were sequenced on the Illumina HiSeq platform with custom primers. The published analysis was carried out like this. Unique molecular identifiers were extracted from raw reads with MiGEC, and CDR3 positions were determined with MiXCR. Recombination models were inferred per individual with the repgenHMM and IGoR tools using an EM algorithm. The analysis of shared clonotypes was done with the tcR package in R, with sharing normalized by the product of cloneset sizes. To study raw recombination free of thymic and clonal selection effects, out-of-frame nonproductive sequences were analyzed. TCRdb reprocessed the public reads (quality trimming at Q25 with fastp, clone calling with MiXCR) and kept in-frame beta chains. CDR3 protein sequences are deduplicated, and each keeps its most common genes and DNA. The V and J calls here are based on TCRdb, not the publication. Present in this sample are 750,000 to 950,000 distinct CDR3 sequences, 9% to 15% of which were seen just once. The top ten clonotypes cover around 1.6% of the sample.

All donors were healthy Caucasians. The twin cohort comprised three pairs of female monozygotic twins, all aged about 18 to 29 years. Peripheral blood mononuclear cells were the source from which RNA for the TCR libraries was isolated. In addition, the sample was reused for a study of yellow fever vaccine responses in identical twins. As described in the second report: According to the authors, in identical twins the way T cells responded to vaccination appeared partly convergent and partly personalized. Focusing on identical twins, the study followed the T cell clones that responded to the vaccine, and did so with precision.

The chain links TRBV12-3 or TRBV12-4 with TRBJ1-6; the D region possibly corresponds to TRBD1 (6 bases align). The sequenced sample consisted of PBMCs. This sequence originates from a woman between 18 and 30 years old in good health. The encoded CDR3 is CASTGGAANSPLHF. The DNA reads TGTGCCAGCACCGGGGGGGCGGCTAATTCACCCCTCCACTTT.